Following are 3 T cell receptor beta chains from one sample sequenced in a study of cytomegalovirus exposure and HLA in healthy donors. It was with 60 Vbeta and 13 Jbeta primers that the PCR ran. This table comes from immunoSEQ multiplex PCR, and its TCRdb copy is limited to in-frame clones, with some not included. This sample has 150,000 to 200,000 clones, with approximately 81% found just once. The sequenced sample consisted of PBMCs. These receptors originate from a woman in her forties or fifties in good health and CMV-seronegative.

V usage is TRBV9 and J usage is TRBJ2-1, with 9 bases matching TRBD2. CDR1 is SGDLS, CDR2 YYNGEE, per germline. The CDR3 consists of 14 residues. V shed 7 bases, J shed 4 bases, and the junction held 6 bases outside the gene matches. The CDR3 reads CASGSSGAYNEQFF. The CDR3 region has the DNA TGTGCCAGCGGTTCTAGCGGGGCTTACAATGAGCAGTTCTTC.

As for this clone: Other DNA sequences within the sample encode an identical CDR3. The chain's CDR3 is CASSFSGGRGQPQHF. CDR3 bases: TGTGCCAGCAGTTTTTCCGGGGGGCGCGGCCAGCCCCAGCATTTT. The V and J genes are TRBV28 and TRBJ1-5; TRBD1 might be the D (6 bases). CDR1 MDHEN and CDR2 SYDVKM come from the germline V gene. The CDR3 loop spans 15 amino acids. Trimming stripped 3 bases from V and 7 bases from J, with 16 bases between.

This chain links TRBV21-1 with TRBJ2-1; the table assigns TRBD2, which was not confirmed against the DNA. TRBV21-1 is reported as a pseudogene. This CDR3 has 15 residues. DNA of the CDR3: TGTGCCAGCAGAAGACTAGCGGGGACCTACAATGAGCAGTTCTTC. This codes for CASRRLAGTYNEQFF.